These 32 T cell receptor beta chains were all obtained from the same sample, sequenced in a study of shared clonotypes between healthy human individuals. Data came from immunoSEQ multiplex PCR; TCRdb stores just in-frame clones and leaves some out. Among approximately 2.1 million clones listed, 90% to 95% were seen once. The sequencing sample was made of naive CD4+ T cells from PBMCs. The sample's subset: CD45RA+ positively selected. The receptors shown here come from a man between 18 and 29 years old in good health. Some clones in this sample may be carry-over from other donors' samples.

The gene calls are TRBV9 and TRBJ1-4; D call uncertain. Germline V CDR1 and CDR2: SGDLS, YYNGEE. Trimming removed 4 bases from V and 5 bases from J, with 12 bases in between. The CDR3 runs 14 residues. The CDR3 loop reads CASSPRVGNEKLFF. In DNA, the CDR3 is TGTGCCAGCAGCCCTCGGGTCGGAAATGAAAAACTGTTTTTT. The full variable domain, rest sourced from reference TRBV9 and TRBJ1-4, is DSGVTQTPKHLITATGQRVTLRCSPRSGDLSVYWYQQSLDQGLQFLIQYYNGEERAKGNILERFSAQQFPDLHSELNLSSLELGDSALYFCASSPRVGNEKLFFGSGTQLSVL.

V gene TRBV28 combines with J gene TRBJ1-3, with D tentatively TRBD1 (5 bases). The V end was cut by 9 bases, the J end by 4 bases, with 10 bases between. This CDR3 comprises 12 residues. In germline, CDR1 is MDHEN, CDR2 SYDVKM. The CDR3 spells CASGGLGNTIYF. In nucleotides, the CDR3 is TGTGCCAGTGGGGGGTTAGGAAACACCATATATTTT.

This chain links TRBV29-1 with TRBJ2-1, with TRBD1 matching 9 bases. Unmatched junction bases numbered 5, after V lost 6 bases and J lost 8 bases. The CDR3 extends over 12 amino acids. Germline lookup yields CDR1 SQVTM and CDR2 ANQGSEA. The CDR3 protein is CSVGQGFDEQFF. The CDR3 DNA follows: TGCAGCGTGGGACAGGGTTTCGATGAGCAGTTCTTC.

The chain combines TRBV5-1 with TRBJ2-7; the match to TRBD1 covers 11 bases. The CDR3 extends over 14 amino acids. Trimming cost V 7 bases and J 5 bases; bases outside gene matches: 8. The germline V gene encodes CDR1 SGHRS and CDR2 YFSETQ. The CDR3 spells CASWEWDRGNEQYF. The CDR3 nucleotides are TGCGCCAGCTGGGAGTGGGACAGGGGGAACGAGCAGTACTTC.

In this sample, this clone turned up once. The CDR3 reads CASSDGRGSEQYF. In nucleotides, the CDR3 is TGTGCCAGCAGTGATGGCAGGGGTAGCGAGCAGTACTTC. This chain connects TRBV2 to TRBJ2-7; TRBD1 is a possible D gene (6 bases). V lost 3 bases and J lost 6, with 12 bases in between. CDR1 is SNHLY, CDR2 FYNNEI, per germline. The CDR3 runs 13 residues.

The chain links TRBV5-4 to TRBJ1-2; D not resolved. This CDR3 comprises 16 residues. The ends were cut back, 0 bases at V and 7 bases at J, with 19 bases in the middle. Germline assignment: CDR1 SGHNT and CDR2 YYREEE (reference sequence). The CDR3 DNA is TGTGCCAGCAGCTTGGCGGCTCTCCGGGCCCTGGGTGGCTACACCTTC. Translating it yields CASSLAALRALGGYTF.

The J gene is TRBJ1-4, the V gene TRBV5-4, with no clear D. V lost 0 bases and J lost 5, with 8 bases in between. CDR1 and CDR2 (germline): SGHNT, YYREEE (reference sequence). The CDR3 loop spans 14 amino acids. This CDR3 reads CASSLDRLNEKLFF. The CDR3 region has the DNA TGTGCCAGCAGCTTGGATAGGCTGAATGAAAAACTGTTTTTT. Based on the CDR3 plus reference TRBV5-4 and TRBJ1-4, the full variable domain is ETGVTQSPTHLIKTRGQQVTLRCSSQSGHNTVSWYQQALGQGPQFIFQYYREEENGRGNFPPRFSGLQFPNYSSELNVNALELDDSALYLCASSLDRLNEKLFFGSGTQLSVL.

The rearrangement uses TRBV5-1 and TRBJ2-7; maybe TRBD2 (6 bases). V was pared by 4 bases and J by 1 base, with 15 bases between. This CDR3 comprises 15 residues. CDR1 is SGHRS, CDR2 YFSETQ, per germline. The CDR3 is CASSPPGGVSYEQYF. CDR3 in DNA: TGCGCCAGCAGCCCCCCCGGCGGGGTTTCCTACGAGCAGTACTTC.

The rearrangement uses TRBV7-2 and TRBJ1-1, with a weak D call TRBD1 (5 bases). This CDR3 has 15 amino acids. V lost 2 bases and J lost 2, with 12 bases in between. Per the germline V gene, CDR1 is SGHTA and CDR2 is FQGNSA. CDR3 residues: CASSLMGPTNTEAFF. The CDR3 DNA sequence: TGTGCCAGCAGCTTAATGGGACCGACAAACACTGAAGCTTTCTTT.

J is TRBJ1-4 and V is TRBV15; the D is unclear. Germline assignment: CDR1 LNHNV and CDR2 YYDKDF (reference sequence). Trimming took off 3 bases at V and 7 bases at J, with 9 bases between the two ends. The CDR3 contains 13 residues. The CDR3: CATSSRRLEKLFF. The CDR3 bases are TGTGCCACCAGCAGCCGGAGGCTTGAAAAACTGTTTTTT.

The rearrangement joins TRBV29-1 to TRBJ1-1; no reliable D call. The CDR3 has 11 residues. Germline assignment: CDR1 SQVTM and CDR2 ANQGSEA. The V gene lost 7 bases and the J gene lost 7 bases, with 13 bases spanning the gap. CDR3 sequence: CSEKLFGEAFF. The DNA of the CDR3 is TGCAGCGAGAAGTTGTTCGGTGAAGCTTTCTTT.

The V and J genes are TRBV5-1 and TRBJ2-7; possible D gene TRBD2, 5 bases. The germline CDR1 and CDR2 sequences are SGHRS and YFSETQ. Trimming pared 2 bases from V and 7 bases from J, leaving 10 bases between. The CDR3 length is 12 residues. The DNA of the CDR3 is TGCGCCAGCAGCTTATCAAGGAGGGAGCAGTACTTC. Translated: CASSLSRREQYF.

This rearrangement joins TRBV7-9 to TRBJ2-7; weak D call: TRBD2 (5 bases). V lost 10 bases, J lost 7 bases, and 14 bases lay in between. Per germline, CDR1 SEHNR and CDR2 FQNEAQ (reference sequence). This CDR3 is built from 11 residues. The CDR3 DNA reads TGTGCCATCTTCTCTACGGGGGAGCAGTACTTC. This gives the protein CAIFSTGEQYF.

This rearrangement joins TRBV28 to TRBJ1-4; the match to TRBD1 covers 10 bases. Unmatched junction bases numbered 8, after V lost 6 bases and J lost 7 bases. The CDR3 sequence is 15 residues long. Germline CDR1 reads MDHEN; CDR2 reads SYDVKM. The CDR3 loop is CASSFSTGGGEKLFF. The CDR3 coding sequence is TGTGCCAGCAGCTTTTCGACAGGGGGCGGTGAAAAACTGTTTTTT.

This rearrangement joins TRBV5-1 to TRBJ1-4, with 10 bases fitting TRBD1. From germline, CDR1 is SGHRS and CDR2 YFSETQ. The trim removed 1 base at V and 7 bases at J, leaving 7 bases unmatched. The CDR3 is made up of 16 amino acids. CDR3 protein: CASSLWLGQGVEKLFF. CDR3 DNA sequence: TGCGCCAGCAGCTTGTGGCTCGGACAGGGGGTTGAAAAACTGTTTTTT.

This chain connects TRBV28 to TRBJ2-2; 9 nucleotides match TRBD1. V shed 6 bases and J 4 bases; nucleotides not matched to a gene: 3. Germline CDR1 reads MDHEN; CDR2 reads SYDVKM. This CDR3 is built from 14 residues. The CDR3 region is CASRTGGSTGELFF. CDR3 DNA: TGTGCCAGCAGGACAGGGGGATCCACCGGGGAGCTGTTTTTT.

The chain is built from TRBV7-2 and TRBJ2-3, with 7 positions matching TRBD2. Losses at the gene ends were 0 bases for V and 4 bases for J; bases not matched to a gene: 4. The germline gives CDR1 SGHTA, CDR2 FQGNSA. There are 15 residues in the CDR3. As DNA, the CDR3 is TGTGCCAGCAGCTTAGCTAGCGGGTTGGCAGATACGCAGTATTTT. This gives the protein CASSLASGLADTQYF.

V and J are TRBV6-1 and TRBJ2-7; weak D call: TRBD2 (6 bases). Trimming removed 4 bases from V and 0 bases from J, with 7 bases in between. This CDR3 region has 13 residues. From germline, CDR1 is MNHNS and CDR2 SASEGT. The DNA of the CDR3 is TGTGCCAGCAGTGCGGGGGACTCCTACGAGCAGTACTTC. Translated: CASSAGDSYEQYF.

V is TRBV18 and J is TRBJ2-5; TRBD1 or TRBD2 may be the D gene (5 bases each). Trimming shortened V by 6 bases and J by 5 bases, and 16 bases separated the two germline ends. Germline CDR1 KGHSH, CDR2 LQKENI. This CDR3 comprises 14 residues. CDR3 in DNA: TGTGCCAGCTCCGTCGGGGCGGTCTCCGAGACCCAGTACTTC. Encoded protein: CASSVGAVSETQYF. Based on the CDR3 plus reference TRBV18 and TRBJ2-5, the full variable domain is NAGVMQNPRHLVRRRGQEARLRCSPMKGHSHVYWYRQLPEEGLKFMVYLQKENIIDESGMPKERFSAEFPKEGPSILRIQQVVRGDSAAYFCASSVGAVSETQYFGPGTRLLVL.

This clone was picked up a small number of times. The rearrangement uses TRBV28 and TRBJ1-1; the D is unclear. This CDR3 has 15 residues. Trimming stripped 7 bases from V and 0 bases from J, with 15 bases between. Germline V CDR1 and CDR2: MDHEN, SYDVKM. CDR3 in amino acids: CASNRILTLNTEAFF. The CDR3 bases are TGTGCCAGCAACCGGATACTCACCTTGAACACTGAAGCTTTCTTT.

The CDR3 DNA sequence: TGCGCCAGCAGACAGGGCGATAATGAAAAACTGTTTTTT. This translates into CASRQGDNEKLFF. The chain combines TRBV5-1 with TRBJ1-4, with D perhaps matching TRBD1 (6 bases). V lost 5 bases and J 4 bases, leaving 9 bases between the germline ends. The length of the CDR3 is 13 residues. The germline V gene has CDR1 SGHRS and CDR2 YFSETQ.

This sequence joins TRBV9 and TRBJ2-5; D might be TRBD1 (6 bases). Germline assignment: CDR1 SGDLS and CDR2 YYNGEE. The V end was cut by 3 bases, the J end by 7 bases, with 13 bases between. This CDR3 has 13 residues. The CDR3: CASSDGTRGTQYF. The CDR3 DNA sequence: TGTGCCAGCAGCGACGGGACACGGGGGACCCAGTACTTC. The full variable domain, with the rest looked up from reference TRBV9 and TRBJ2-5, is DSGVTQTPKHLITATGQRVTLRCSPRSGDLSVYWYQQSLDQGLQFLIQYYNGEERAKGNILERFSAQQFPDLHSELNLSSLELGDSALYFCASSDGTRGTQYFGPGTRLLVL.

CDR3 nucleotides: TGTGCCAGCAGCTTATCTCAGGAGCGAGCTTTCTTT. This gives the protein CASSLSQERAFF. J is TRBJ1-1 and V is TRBV7-2; D ambiguous. The CDR3 is 12 residues long. The ends were cut back, 2 bases at V and 10 bases at J, with 11 bases in the middle. Germline lookup yields CDR1 SGHTA and CDR2 FQGNSA. The whole variable domain, remainder taken from reference TRBV7-2 and TRBJ1-1, is GAGVSQSPSNKVTEKGKDVELRCDPISGHTALYWYRQSLGQGLEFLIYFQGNSAPDKSGLPSDRFSAERTGGSVSTLTIQRTQQEDSAVYLCASSLSQERAFFGQGTRLTVV.

The J gene is TRBJ1-1, the V gene TRBV21-1. TRBV21-1 is a recognized pseudogene. There are 20 residues in the CDR3. As DNA, the CDR3 is TGTGCCAGCAGCACGGGAGGGGGGCGGCATCTAAATCGTTTGGACACTGAAGCTTTCTTT. It is translated as CASSTGGGRHLNRLDTEAFF.

This chain connects TRBV28 to TRBJ1-3; maybe TRBD1 (5 bases). Looked up from germline, CDR1 is MDHEN and CDR2 is SYDVKM. The CDR3 is made up of 12 amino acids. The V end was cut by 5 bases, the J end by 9 bases, with 11 bases between. The CDR3, as DNA: TGTGCCAGCAGTCTGGCGGGGGGCACCATATATTTT. It codes for CASSLAGGTIYF.

The CDR3 DNA reads TGTGCCAGCAGTTTATGGCGCCTAGCGGGTGGTGAGCAGTTCTTC. Protein product: CASSLWRLAGGEQFF. The chain links TRBV28 to TRBJ2-1, with 8 bases that match TRBD2. CDR1 and CDR2 (germline): MDHEN, SYDVKM. This CDR3 has 15 residues. Germline trimming cut 0 bases from V and 9 bases from J; bases unmatched to any gene: 7. The full variable domain, in which reference TRBV28 and TRBJ2-1 provide the parts outside the CDR3, is DVKVTQSSRYLVKRTGEKVFLECVQDMDHENMFWYRQDPGLGLRLIYFSYDVKMKEKGDIPEGYSVSREKKERFSLILESASTNQTSMYLCASSLWRLAGGEQFFGPGTRLTVL.

V is TRBV7-2 and J is TRBJ2-3, with D perhaps TRBD2 (5 bases). This CDR3 has 16 amino acids. CDR1 SGHTA and CDR2 FQGNSA come from the germline V gene. The V end lost 2 bases, the J end lost 3 bases, and 15 bases lay between the germline ends. CDR3 in DNA: TGTGCCAGCAGCTTACGGCCCGGGATAGGGACAGATACGCAGTATTTT. The encoded protein is CASSLRPGIGTDTQYF.

The chain has TRBV19 and TRBJ1-1, with a tentative D call TRBD1 (6 bases). CDR1 is LNHDA and CDR2 is SQIVND in the germline V gene (reference sequence). Trimming removed 8 bases at V and 0 bases at J, with 16 bases between. The CDR3 sequence is 15 residues long. The CDR3 DNA reads TGTGCCAGTCTCCCCGGACAGATCATGAACACTGAAGCTTTCTTT. This encodes CASLPGQIMNTEAFF.

This clone was counted once. This chain links TRBV28 with TRBJ1-1; TRBD1 agrees at 7 bases. Germline CDR1 is MDHEN and CDR2 is SYDVKM. The CDR3 is made up of 14 amino acids. The V segment lost 3 bases and the J segment 5 bases; nucleotides outside the gene matches: 6. The CDR3 region has the DNA TGTGCCAGCAGTTTGAGGGTCAGGGGGACTGAAGCTTTCTTT. Protein product: CASSLRVRGTEAFF. Full variable domain (rest looked up from reference TRBV28 and TRBJ1-1): DVKVTQSSRYLVKRTGEKVFLECVQDMDHENMFWYRQDPGLGLRLIYFSYDVKMKEKGDIPEGYSVSREKKERFSLILESASTNQTSMYLCASSLRVRGTEAFFGQGTRLTVV.

J is TRBJ2-2 and V is TRBV5-1, with 11 bases matching TRBD1. After removal of 5 bases from V and 6 bases from J, the junction contained 6 bases not matched to a gene. The CDR3 loop spans 15 amino acids. Germline V gives CDR1 SGHRS, CDR2 YFSETQ. For the CDR3, the DNA is TGCGCCAGCAGAACCGGGACAGGGGGGCCCGGGGAGCTGTTTTTT. Its protein is CASRTGTGGPGELFF.

The V call is TRBV30, the J call TRBJ2-7; no firm D call. The germline gives CDR1 GTSNPN, CDR2 SVGIG (reference sequence). V lost 2 bases to trimming and J lost 2 bases, with 13 bases between them. This CDR3 region has 14 residues. CDR3 in amino acids: CAWSLPPETYEQYF. In nucleotides, the CDR3 is TGTGCCTGGAGTTTGCCCCCCGAGACCTACGAGCAGTACTTC.

Of note for this clone: Other DNA sequences in the sample encode the same CDR3. The chain recombines TRBV5-1 with TRBJ2-7; 7 bases fit TRBD1. J lost 0 bases, V lost 5 bases, and 5 bases had no gene match. The germline gives CDR1 SGHRS, CDR2 YFSETQ. This CDR3 has 14 amino acids. This CDR3 reads CASSFGDSSYEQYF. The CDR3 nucleotides read TGCGCCAGCAGTTTTGGGGACAGCTCCTACGAGCAGTACTTC.